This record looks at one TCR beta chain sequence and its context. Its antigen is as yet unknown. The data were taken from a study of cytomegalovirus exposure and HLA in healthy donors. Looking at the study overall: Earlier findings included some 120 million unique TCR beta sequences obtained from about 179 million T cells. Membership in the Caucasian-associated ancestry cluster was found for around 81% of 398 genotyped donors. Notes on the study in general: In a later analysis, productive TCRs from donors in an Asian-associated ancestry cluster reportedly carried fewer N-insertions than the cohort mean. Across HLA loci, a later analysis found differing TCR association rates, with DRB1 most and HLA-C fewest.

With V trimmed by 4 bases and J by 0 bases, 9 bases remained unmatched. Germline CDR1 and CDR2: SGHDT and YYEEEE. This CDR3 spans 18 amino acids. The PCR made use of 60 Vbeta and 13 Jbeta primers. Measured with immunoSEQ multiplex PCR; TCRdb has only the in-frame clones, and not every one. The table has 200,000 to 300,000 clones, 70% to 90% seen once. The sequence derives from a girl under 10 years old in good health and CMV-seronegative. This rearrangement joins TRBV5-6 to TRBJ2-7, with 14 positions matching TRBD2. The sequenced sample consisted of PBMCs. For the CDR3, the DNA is TGTGCCAGCAGCCCTGCCGGGACTAGCGGGGGCCCCTCCTACGAGCAGTACTTC. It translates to CASSPAGTSGGPSYEQYF.